The next 32 T cell receptor beta chains were all read from a single sample in a study of T cells in Graves' hyperthyroidism and ophthalmopathy. RNA transcripts gave rise to amplified TCR beta CDR3 regions. First-round RT-PCR targeting the TCR CDR3 was performed with the HTBI primer set. One entry per CDR3 protein results from TCRdb running MiXCR on the multiplex PCR reads. The data show approximately 500,000 distinct CDR3 sequences, roughly 50% seen once. Sequencing was done on a sample of peripheral blood or thyroid tissue (not recorded which). The receptors come from a woman between 18 and 29 years old with Graves' hyperthyroidism.

This clonotype was detected many times. The V gene is TRBV24-1, the J gene TRBJ2-5, with unresolved D. Germline V gene sequence: CDR1 KGHDR, CDR2 SFDVKD. The V and J ends lost 6 bases and 0 bases respectively, with 7 bases between them. The CDR3 is 13 amino acids. CDR3 sequence reads: CATSPPDQETQYF. In DNA, the CDR3 is TGTGCCACCAGTCCGCCAGACCAAGAGACCCAGTACTTC.

The V and J genes are TRBV5-4 and TRBJ1-2; D ambiguous. The CDR3 runs to 12 residues. V shed 0 bases and J shed 8 bases, with 8 bases lying between them. The germline V gene encodes CDR1 SGHNT and CDR2 YYREEE (reference sequence). DNA for the CDR3: TGTGCCAGCAGCTTGGGCCGGCTCGGCTACACCTTC. Translated: CASSLGRLGYTF.

The gene calls are TRBV15 and TRBJ1-2; 10 positions agree with TRBD1. The CDR3 covers 14 residues. J gave up 4 bases and V 3 bases, and 2 bases lay outside the gene matches. Germline V gene data show CDR1 as LNHNV and CDR2 as YYDKDF (reference sequence). The CDR3: CATSSWTGGYGYTF. CDR3 nucleotide sequence: TGTGCCACCAGCAGTTGGACAGGGGGCTATGGCTACACCTTC.

The V call is TRBV4-1, the J call TRBJ2-7; 8 positions agree with TRBD2. V shed 0 bases and J 4 bases; nucleotides not matched to a gene: 20. The CDR3 has 20 residues. Germline V lookup: CDR1 MGHRA, CDR2 YSYEKL. The CDR3 DNA reads TGCGCCAGCAGCCAAGATAGGTCCAGAACTAGCGGCAGGGAGGAGTACGAGCAGTACTTC. This sequence encodes CASSQDRSRTSGREEYEQYF.

This clonotype appeared a few times. V is TRBV24-1 and J is TRBJ2-2, with D perhaps given as TRBD1 or TRBD2 (6 bases each). CDR3 size: 13 residues. Germline V gives CDR1 KGHDR, CDR2 SFDVKD. Trimming pared 7 bases from V and 6 bases from J, leaving 11 bases between. CDR3 protein: CATRVGGAGELFF. The CDR3 DNA reads TGTGCCACCAGAGTCGGGGGCGCCGGGGAGCTGTTTTTT.

This clonotype has at least ten counts. The rearrangement links TRBV20-1 to TRBJ2-7; TRBD1 aligns across 7 bases. The CDR3 is made up of 14 amino acids. Germline V CDR1 and CDR2: DFQATT, SNEGSKA (reference sequence). V trimming: 4 bases; J trimming: 0 bases; junction bases outside the gene matches: 6. The chain's CDR3 is CSATVDRFSYEQYF. CDR3 bases: TGCAGTGCTACGGTGGACAGGTTCTCCTACGAGCAGTACTTC.

This clonotype occurred many times. The junction and the germline gene differ at one end; a read error may be behind it. This chain joins TRBV7-2 and TRBJ1-2, with unresolved D. Germline CDR1 is SGHTA and CDR2 is FQGNSA. CDR3 length: 8 residues. As DNA, the CDR3 is TGTGCCAGCAGCTTAAAGGGATTC. The encoded protein is CASSLKGF.

This clonotype was found many times. The CDR3 DNA reads TGCAGTGCCCGCGGACGGGCCTGGGGCCTAAACCCGAACACCGGGGAGCTGTTTTTT. Translating it yields CSARGRAWGLNPNTGELFF. V is TRBV20-1 and J is TRBJ2-2; TRBD1 might be the D (5 bases). The V and J ends lost 6 bases and 0 bases respectively, with 26 bases between them. From germline, CDR1 is DFQATT and CDR2 SNEGSKA (reference sequence). This CDR3 region has 19 residues.

With respect to this clonotype: This may be a read error: a much more frequent sequence differs by one nucleotide. The rearrangement uses TRBV7-9 and TRBJ2-7; D remains unclear. V dropped 5 bases and J dropped 2 bases, with 10 bases sitting between them. Germline V lookup: CDR1 SEHNR, CDR2 FQNEAQ (reference sequence). The CDR3 sequence is 13 residues long. CDR3 residues: CASSPVGPYEQYF. CDR3 in DNA: TGTGCCAGCAGCCCGGTCGGACCCTACGAGCAGTACTTC.

Turning to this clonotype: This may be a read error, as it is one base from a much larger clone. The V gene is TRBV10-3, the J gene TRBJ2-7; D is perhaps TRBD1 or TRBD2 (5 bases each). The V gene's germline CDR1 is ENHRY and CDR2 SYGVKD. The CDR3 is 13 amino acids. The CDR3 is CASIAGAVYKQYF. The CDR3 coding sequence is TGTGCCAGCATCGCCGGGGCCGTCTACAAGCAGTACTTC.

This clonotype came up a few times. The CDR3 spells CASSMIGGDYQETQYF. DNA for the CDR3: TGTGCCAGTAGTATGATTGGCGGGGACTACCAAGAGACCCAGTACTTC. The genes are TRBV19 and TRBJ2-5, with TRBD2 as a possible D gene (6 bases). CDR1 is LNHDA, CDR2 SQIVND, per germline (reference sequence). V was cut by 3 bases and J by 0 bases, with 14 bases left in between. The CDR3 spans 16 residues. Based on the CDR3 plus reference TRBV19 and TRBJ2-5, the full variable domain is DGGITQSPKYLFRKEGQNVTLSCEQNLNHDAMYWYRQDPGQGLRLIYYSQIVNDFQKGDIAEGYSVSREKKESFPLTVTSAQKNPTAFYLCASSMIGGDYQETQYFGPGTRLLVL.

This clonotype has ten or more counts. The chain has TRBV7-2 and TRBJ2-4; the D gene is possibly TRBD2 (5 bases). The CDR3 extends over 14 amino acids. CDR1 SGHTA and CDR2 FQGNSA come from the germline V gene. V lost 5 bases and J 6 bases, leaving 14 bases between the germline ends. DNA of the CDR3: TGTGCCAGCAGCCTTGGCGGAGCGGTAAACATTCAGTACTTC. Translation: CASSLGGAVNIQYF.

Details on this clonotype: At one boundary the junction diverges from the germline segment, which might be a read error. The genes are TRBV7-9 and TRBJ1-1; 7 bases map to TRBD1. The CDR3 consists of 12 residues. The V gene's germline CDR1 is SEHNR and CDR2 FQNEAQ (reference sequence). The CDR3 reads CAGSSLTGRTFF. For the CDR3, the DNA is TGTGCCGGCAGCTCCCTGACAGGGCGGACTTTCTTT.

This CDR3 is CASSQTGTDEKLFF. The CDR3 DNA reads as TGTGCCAGCAGCCAAACAGGGACAGATGAAAAACTGTTTTTT. V usage is TRBV11-2 and J usage is TRBJ1-4, with TRBD1 matching 7 bases. The germline V gene encodes CDR1 SGHAT and CDR2 FQNNGV. The ends lost 5 bases at V and 6 bases at J; junction bases unmatched: 6. The CDR3 consists of 14 residues.

V gene TRBV29-1 combines with J gene TRBJ2-7; the D call may be TRBD1 or TRBD2 (5 bases each). This CDR3 contains 15 residues. V dropped 8 bases and J dropped 1 base, with 21 bases sitting between them. Germline V gives CDR1 SQVTM, CDR2 ANQGSEA. CDR3 in amino acids: CSLGKGTPGSYEQYF. Here the CDR3 DNA reads TGCAGCTTGGGGAAGGGGACCCCCGGTTCCTACGAGCAGTACTTC.

The table lists this clonotype with a few counts. The rearrangement uses TRBV19 and TRBJ1-5, with 12 bases matching TRBD1. V lost 9 bases to trimming and J lost 4 bases; unmatched junction nucleotides: 7. CDR1 is LNHDA, CDR2 SQIVND, per germline (reference sequence). The CDR3 has 15 residues. CDR3 sequence: CASSGTGGRNQPQHF. In nucleotides, the CDR3 is TGTGCCAGCTCCGGGACAGGGGGCAGGAATCAGCCCCAGCATTTT.

The V call is TRBV6-1, the J call TRBJ1-5; D unresolved. The CDR3 extends over 14 amino acids. Germline V lookup: CDR1 MNHNS, CDR2 SASEGT. V was clipped by 1 base and J by 9 bases, with 13 bases between them. CDR3 loop: CASSEGVVPGPQHF. DNA of the CDR3: TGTGCCAGCAGTGAAGGTGTGGTTCCGGGGCCCCAGCATTTT.

The V gene is TRBV24-1, the J gene TRBJ2-5; 10 bases align to TRBD2. V dropped 7 bases and J dropped 5; count of bases not matched to a gene: 12. This CDR3 is built from 16 residues. Germline-derived CDR1 and CDR2 are KGHDR and SFDVKD. CDR3 in amino acids: CATSVRTSGTKETQYF. CDR3 bases: TGTGCCACCAGCGTTCGTACTAGCGGGACCAAGGAGACCCAGTACTTC.

This rearrangement joins TRBV18 to TRBJ2-7, with D possibly being TRBD1 (5 bases). The V gene's germline CDR1 is KGHSH and CDR2 LQKENI. Trimming cost V 2 bases and J 7 bases, with 18 bases left between them. There are 15 residues in the CDR3. Written as DNA, the CDR3 is TGTGCCAGCTCACCAAAAGTAGGCAGGGCAGGAGAGCAGTACTTC. Its translation: CASSPKVGRAGEQYF. Full variable domain (outside the CDR3, taken from reference TRBV18 and TRBJ2-7): NAGVMQNPRHLVRRRGQEARLRCSPMKGHSHVYWYRQLPEEGLKFMVYLQKENIIDESGMPKERFSAEFPKEGPSILRIQQVVRGDSAAYFCASSPKVGRAGEQYFGPGTRLTVT.

The chain has TRBV2 and TRBJ2-7, with 12 bases fitting TRBD2. CDR3 size: 13 residues. Germline V lookup: CDR1 SNHLY, CDR2 FYNNEI. The junction had 2 bases not matched to a gene; V was cut back by 8 bases and J by 3 bases. CDR3 sequence reads: CASLAGGYYEQYF. The CDR3 region has the DNA TGTGCCAGCCTAGCGGGGGGGTACTACGAGCAGTACTTC. The full variable domain, completed using reference TRBV2 and TRBJ2-7, is EPEVTQTPSHQVTQMGQEVILRCVPISNHLYFYWYRQILGQKVEFLVSFYNNEISEKSEIFDDQFSVERPDGSNFTLKIRSTKLEDSAMYFCASLAGGYYEQYFGPGTRLTVT.

The genes are TRBV24-1 and TRBJ2-7, with 7 nucleotides matching TRBD1. The V gene's germline CDR1 is KGHDR and CDR2 SFDVKD. This CDR3 comprises 16 residues. Trimming took 5 bases from V and 7 from J; bases not matched to a gene: 16. As DNA, the CDR3 is TGTGCCACCAGTGGCAAACTAGGGGGCTCCTACAATGAGCAGTACTTC. Translating gives CATSGKLGGSYNEQYF.

This rearrangement joins TRBV6-5 to TRBJ1-4; the D is unclear. Between the trimmed V and J ends, which lost 3 bases and 5 bases, there was a span of 16 bases. The length of the CDR3 is 16 residues. Germline CDR1 reads MNHEY; CDR2 reads SVGAGI. The CDR3 DNA sequence: TGTGCCAGCAGTTATTTCGAGCGGGATAGGAATGAAAAACTGTTTTTT. This codes for CASSYFERDRNEKLFF.

In this sample, this clonotype turned up a few times. The rearrangement joins TRBV18 to TRBJ1-3; D remains unclear. From germline, CDR1 is KGHSH and CDR2 LQKENI. CDR3 length: 15 residues. The germline V and J ends were trimmed by 1 base and 0 bases, with 7 bases remaining between them. The CDR3: CASSPLESSGNTIYF. CDR3 nucleotide sequence: TGTGCCAGCTCACCACTGGAATCCTCTGGAAACACCATATATTTT.

V gene TRBV7-2 combines with J gene TRBJ2-7, with 7 bases identical to TRBD1. V was clipped by 0 bases and J by 3 bases; unmatched bases: 5. The CDR3 loop spans 15 amino acids. Germline loops: CDR1 SGHTA, CDR2 FQGNSA. In DNA, the CDR3 is TGTGCCAGCAGCTTAGCCAGGGGGTCCATCTACGAGCAGTACTTC. Protein: CASSLARGSIYEQYF. Full variable domain (rest looked up from reference TRBV7-2 and TRBJ2-7): GAGVSQSPSNKVTEKGKDVELRCDPISGHTALYWYRQSLGQGLEFLIYFQGNSAPDKSGLPSDRFSAERTGGSVSTLTIQRTQQEDSAVYLCASSLARGSIYEQYFGPGTRLTVT.

This clonotype has a single count. This chain joins TRBV11-2 and TRBJ2-7; 13 positions agree with TRBD2. The end of the DNA aligns better with TRBJ2-1, so the J call may be wrong. The CDR3 consists of 14 residues. CDR1 is SGHAT, CDR2 FQNNGV, per germline. CDR3 loop: CASSIGLAGAEQFF. In DNA form, the CDR3 reads TGTGCCAGCAGCATCGGACTAGCGGGAGCTGAGCAGTTCTTC.

In this sample, this clonotype turned up once. The chain links TRBV9 to TRBJ2-3; 8 positions agree with TRBD2. Germline-derived CDR1 and CDR2 are SGDLS and YYNGEE. The J segment lost 4 bases and the V segment lost 4 bases, leaving 11 bases of the junction unmatched. The CDR3 is 16 residues long. The CDR3 is CASSPYIPLAADTQYF. The CDR3 DNA follows: TGTGCCAGCAGCCCCTATATCCCACTAGCGGCAGATACGCAGTATTTT.

The J gene is TRBJ2-1, the V gene TRBV7-3; 7 bases are a match to TRBD1. The CDR3 loop spans 12 amino acids. V dropped 8 bases and J dropped 9; count of bases not matched to a gene: 7. Germline loops: CDR1 SGHTA, CDR2 FQGTGA. Written as DNA, the CDR3 is TGTGCCAGCGGCCTAAGACAGGGTGAGCAGTTCTTC. Translating gives CASGLRQGEQFF.

This clonotype has ten or more counts. The V and J genes are TRBV6-5 and TRBJ2-7; the match to TRBD2 covers 8 bases. The germline V gene encodes CDR1 MNHEY and CDR2 SVGAGI. Trimming cost V 7 bases and J 5 bases; bases outside gene matches: 7. The CDR3 totals 13 residues. The CDR3 is CASKQREFHEQYF. In nucleotides, the CDR3 is TGTGCCAGCAAGCAGCGGGAGTTCCACGAGCAGTACTTC.

This clonotype was seen a few times. The rearrangement links TRBV20-1 to TRBJ2-5, with D unclear. V was clipped by 3 bases and J by 3 bases, with 8 bases between them. Germline CDR1 DFQATT, CDR2 SNEGSKA (reference sequence). The CDR3 totals 12 residues. Here the CDR3 DNA reads TGCAGTGCTAGGGGTGGTGAAGAGACCCAGTACTTC. This translates into CSARGGEETQYF.

This clonotype was seen many times. The rearrangement uses TRBV20-1 and TRBJ1-4, with D possibly being TRBD1 (5 bases). CDR3 length equals 15 residues. Germline CDR1 reads DFQATT; CDR2 reads SNEGSKA (reference sequence). V was pared by 0 bases and J by 7 bases, with 15 bases between. CDR3 sequence (DNA): TGCAGTGCTAGAGATTCAGGGCGAGATTTTGAAAAACTGTTTTTT. Amino acids: CSARDSGRDFEKLFF.

In its sample, this clonotype was seen a few times. V gene TRBV12-3 or TRBV12-4 combines with J gene TRBJ2-3, with a tentative D call TRBD1 (5 bases). The CDR3 runs to 10 residues. The V end lost 5 bases, the J end lost 10 bases, and 7 bases lay between the germline ends. Here the CDR3 DNA reads TGTGCCAGCAGTGGGGCAGCGCAGTATTTT. Translating gives CASSGAAQYF.

The V gene is TRBV20-1, the J gene TRBJ2-7; a weak D match, TRBD2 (5 bases). The CDR3 consists of 15 residues. In germline, CDR1 is DFQATT, CDR2 SNEGSKA (reference sequence). Trimming left V 1 base short and J 0 bases short, with 13 bases between. This chain's CDR3 is CSARGEAGSSYEQYF. The CDR3 DNA is TGCAGTGCTAGAGGAGAGGCGGGCAGCTCCTACGAGCAGTACTTC.